The 18 T cell receptor beta chains presented below share a single source sample, sequenced in a study of blood T cell repertoires in COVID-19. Libraries were prepared by immunoSEQ multiplex PCR; TCRdb keeps only in-frame clonotypes and omits some of them. This table holds approximately 94,000 clones, 70% to 90% found once. The specimen was peripheral blood. The receptor source for this set is a human donor in a cohort sampled during active COVID-19.

The chain joins TRBV30 to TRBJ2-3; D uncertain. V was shortened by 0 bases and J by 5 bases, with 9 bases between the two germline ends. Germline-derived CDR1 and CDR2 are GTSNPN and SVGIG (reference sequence). The CDR3 sequence is 13 residues long. CDR3 sequence (DNA): TGTGCCTGGAGTGTAACTCTCGGAGATACGCAGTATTTT. It specifies CAWSVTLGDTQYF. The whole variable domain, remainder taken from reference TRBV30 and TRBJ2-3, is SQTIHQWPATLVQPVGSPLSLECTVEGTSNPNLYWYRQAAGRGLQLLFYSVGIGQISSEVPQNLSASRPQDRQFILSSKKLLLSDSGFYLCAWSVTLGDTQYFGPGTRLTVL.

This clone was seen only once. This chain connects TRBV24-1 to TRBJ2-2; possibly TRBD1 for D (5 bases). The CDR3 has 16 residues. With 2 bases removed from V and 6 bases from J, the gap between germline ends came to 15 bases. Germline CDR1 and CDR2: KGHDR and SFDVKD. The CDR3 DNA reads as TGTGCCACCAGTGATTCGAGACAAGGGGCGCCCGGGGAGCTGTTTTTT. Its translation: CATSDSRQGAPGELFF.

The rearrangement joins TRBV24-1 to TRBJ2-2, with 11 bases matching TRBD2. CDR1 and CDR2 from the germline V gene are KGHDR and SFDVKD. CDR3 length equals 14 residues. Trimming removed 5 bases from V and 5 bases from J; junction bases left unmatched: 0. CDR3 protein: CATSVAGGTGELFF. The DNA for the CDR3 is TGTGCCACCAGTGTAGCGGGAGGGACCGGGGAGCTGTTTTTT.

The rearrangement links TRBV2 to TRBJ1-6, with no clear D. This CDR3 contains 15 residues. In germline, CDR1 is SNHLY, CDR2 FYNNEI. V gave up 5 bases and J gave up 0 bases, with 8 bases separating them. The CDR3 protein is CASSRRSSYNSPLHF. Here the CDR3 DNA reads TGTGCCAGCAGTAGGCGGAGCTCCTATAATTCACCCCTCCACTTT. The full variable domain, with the rest looked up from reference TRBV2 and TRBJ1-6, is EPEVTQTPSHQVTQMGQEVILRCVPISNHLYFYWYRQILGQKVEFLVSFYNNEISEKSEIFDDQFSVERPDGSNFTLKIRSTKLEDSAMYFCASSRRSSYNSPLHFGNGTRLTVT.

The V call is TRBV3-1 (or the pseudogene TRBV3-2), the J call TRBJ1-2, with 8 bases identical to TRBD1. Germline V lookup: CDR1 LGHDT, CDR2 YNNKEL (reference sequence). The V gene end was trimmed by 4 bases and the J gene end by 7 bases; junction bases not matched to a gene: 14. The CDR3 runs to 16 residues. The CDR3, as DNA: TGTGCCAGCAGCCTATCGACAGGGGTAGGCTTCTCTGGCTACACCTTC. It specifies CASSLSTGVGFSGYTF.

The rearrangement uses TRBV10-3 and TRBJ1-5; no clear D. The CDR3 consists of 14 residues. The germline CDR1 and CDR2 sequences are ENHRY and SYGVKD. V lost 10 bases and J 0 bases, leaving 13 bases between the germline ends. The CDR3 is CATAAANSNQPQHF. Here the CDR3 DNA reads TGTGCCACCGCGGCTGCTAATAGCAATCAGCCCCAGCATTTT.

The chain recombines TRBV3-1 (or the pseudogene TRBV3-2) with TRBJ1-2, with 10 positions matching TRBD1. Germline V CDR1 and CDR2: LGHDT, YNNKEL (reference sequence). V lost 1 base to trimming and J lost 6 bases; unmatched junction nucleotides: 2. This CDR3 region has 14 residues. In DNA form, the CDR3 reads TGTGCCAGCAGCCAAGGGACAGGGGGTCATGGCTACACCTTC. It encodes CASSQGTGGHGYTF.

The rearrangement uses TRBV19 and TRBJ2-7, with 7 bases that match TRBD2. Trimming at V came to 7 bases and at J to 2 bases, leaving 11 bases not matched to a gene. The CDR3 totals 15 residues. Germline V CDR1 and CDR2: LNHDA, SQIVND (reference sequence). In DNA, the CDR3 is TGTGCCAGTAAAGGTATGGAGGGAGGGCCCTACGAGCAGTACTTC. It encodes CASKGMEGGPYEQYF.

V is TRBV27 and J is TRBJ2-1; 11 nucleotides line up with TRBD2. Germline loops: CDR1 MNHEY, CDR2 SMNVEV (reference sequence). CDR3 size: 16 residues. The V and J ends lost 4 bases and 6 bases, in that order; junction bases with no gene match: 8. The CDR3 spells CASSSGSGRAFNEQFF. In nucleotides, the CDR3 is TGTGCCAGCAGTTCGGGTAGCGGGAGGGCCTTCAATGAGCAGTTCTTC.

V usage is TRBV15 and J usage is TRBJ2-1; D might be TRBD2 (6 bases). V lost 0 bases to trimming and J lost 6 bases, with 12 bases between them. Germline V gene lookup returns CDR1 LNHNV and CDR2 YYDKDF (reference sequence). The CDR3 covers 15 residues. The CDR3 here is CATSRDVGSPNEQFF. In nucleotides, the CDR3 is TGTGCCACCAGCAGAGATGTCGGGAGCCCCAATGAGCAGTTCTTC.

This sequence joins TRBV6-5 and TRBJ1-6; TRBD1 aligns across 8 bases. J lost 6 bases, V lost 4 bases, and 5 bases had no gene match. The germline CDR1 and CDR2 sequences are MNHEY and SVGAGI. CDR3 length equals 15 residues. CDR3 region: CASSSRDRFNSPLHF. The CDR3 DNA reads as TGTGCCAGCAGTTCCAGGGACAGGTTTAATTCACCCCTCCACTTT.

The chain has TRBV19 and TRBJ2-2; the match to TRBD2 covers 9 bases. This CDR3 has 15 residues. Trimming cost V 7 bases and J 6 bases; bases outside gene matches: 9. The germline gives CDR1 LNHDA, CDR2 SQIVND (reference sequence). The CDR3 DNA is TGTGCCAGTACTCCGACTAGCGGAGCGGCCGGGGAGCTGTTTTTT. As protein: CASTPTSGAAGELFF.

This chain links TRBV6-2 or TRBV6-3 with TRBJ1-2, with 8 bases identical to TRBD1. Germline V gene lookup returns CDR1 MNHEY and CDR2 SVGEGT. This CDR3 region has 12 residues. V lost 4 bases and J lost 8; bases outside the gene matches: 3. The CDR3 bases are TGTGCCAGCAGTTCTGACAGGGGCGGCTACACCTTC. Its protein is CASSSDRGGYTF.

V and J are TRBV10-3 and TRBJ1-1, with 7 bases fitting TRBD1. Trimming at V came to 6 bases and at J to 1 base, leaving 17 bases not matched to a gene. There are 18 residues in the CDR3. CDR1 and CDR2 (germline): ENHRY, SYGVKD. CDR3 sequence reads: CAISSFDRAREGNTEAFF. CDR3 bases: TGTGCCATCAGCTCCTTTGACAGGGCTCGAGAAGGGAACACTGAAGCTTTCTTT.

This clone was found once. The chain links TRBV5-1 to TRBJ1-1; TRBD1 aligns across 8 bases. The CDR3 loop spans 15 amino acids. V was clipped by 3 bases and J by 1 base; unmatched bases: 5. Germline V CDR1 and CDR2: SGHRS, YFSETQ. The CDR3 DNA reads as TGCGCCAGCAGCTCGGACAGGGTTTGGAACACTGAAGCTTTCTTT. It specifies CASSSDRVWNTEAFF. Filled out from reference TRBV5-1 and TRBJ1-1, the complete variable domain reads KAGVTQTPRYLIKTRGQQVTLSCSPISGHRSVSWYQQTPGQGLQFLFEYFSETQRNKGNFPGRFSGRQFSNSRSEMNVSTLELGDSALYLCASSSDRVWNTEAFFGQGTRLTVV.

The CDR3 DNA follows: TGCGCCAGCAGCCGGGACAGCGCCACAGATACGCAGTATTTT. As protein: CASSRDSATDTQYF. The V and J genes are TRBV5-1 and TRBJ2-3; TRBD1 aligns across 7 bases. Germline V gene data show CDR1 as SGHRS and CDR2 as YFSETQ. The V gene end was trimmed by 4 bases and the J gene end by 2 bases; junction bases not matched to a gene: 4. The CDR3 totals 14 residues.

The genes are TRBV18 and TRBJ1-2; 9 bases agree with TRBD1. Per the germline V gene, CDR1 is KGHSH and CDR2 is LQKENI. This CDR3 contains 16 residues. V lost 2 bases to trimming and J lost 8 bases; unmatched junction nucleotides: 12. The CDR3: CASSPNTPGQGNGYTF. The CDR3 coding sequence is TGTGCCAGCTCACCAAATACACCGGGACAGGGTAACGGCTACACCTTC.

The V call is TRBV20-1, the J call TRBJ2-7, with D possibly being TRBD1 (5 bases). V dropped 6 bases and J dropped 6 bases, with 12 bases sitting between them. The length of the CDR3 is 11 residues. Looked up from germline, CDR1 is DFQATT and CDR2 is SNEGSKA (reference sequence). The CDR3 bases are TGCAGTGCCCTTTCTGGGGCCGAGCAGTACTTC. It codes for CSALSGAEQYF.